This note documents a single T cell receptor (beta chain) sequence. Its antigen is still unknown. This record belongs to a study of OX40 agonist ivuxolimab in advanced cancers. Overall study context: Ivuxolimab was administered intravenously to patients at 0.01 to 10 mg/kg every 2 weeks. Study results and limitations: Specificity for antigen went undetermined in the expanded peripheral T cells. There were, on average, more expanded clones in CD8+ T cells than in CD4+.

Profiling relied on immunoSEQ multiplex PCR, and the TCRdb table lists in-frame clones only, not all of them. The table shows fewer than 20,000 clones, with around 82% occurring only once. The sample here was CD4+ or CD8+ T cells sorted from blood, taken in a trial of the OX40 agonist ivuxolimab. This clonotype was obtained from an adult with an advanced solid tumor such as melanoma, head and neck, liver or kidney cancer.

The CDR3 DNA reads TGTGCCAGCAGCCTCACCGGCCCGGGGGATGTATCCGAGACCCAGTACTTC. It codes for CASSLTGPGDVSETQYF. The V and J genes are TRBV7-3 and TRBJ2-5; D might be TRBD2 (6 bases). Trimming cost V 5 bases and J 5 bases, with 24 bases left between them. CDR3 size: 17 residues. The germline V gene encodes CDR1 SGHTA and CDR2 FQGTGA.